One and the same sample provided the 19 T cell receptor beta chains below, sequenced in a study of shared clonotypes between healthy human individuals (dated by TCRdb to 2020 to 2021). The method was the immunoSEQ multiplex PCR assay. Sourced from immuneACCESS, this table was stored by TCRdb with only in-frame sequences that have V and J called. A share of the clones is absent; for the studies checked, an unresolved V gene accounts for under half, and the remainder has no known explanation. Here the sample has under 600,000 clones; roughly four fifths occur a single time. The ten largest clonotypes hold more than 10% of the sample. The specimen sequenced was PBMCs. The receptors here all came from a woman aged 40 to 49 in good health. Some clones in this sample may be carry-over from other donors' samples.

This clone appeared once. V usage is TRBV2 and J usage is TRBJ1-5, with TRBD1 as a possible D gene (5 bases). The V end lost 6 bases, the J end lost 3 bases, and 6 bases lay between the germline ends. The CDR3 contains 12 residues. From germline, CDR1 is SNHLY and CDR2 FYNNEI. CDR3 sequence (DNA): TGTGCCAGCAGGGGACTCAATCAGCCCCAGCATTTT. Protein product: CASRGLNQPQHF.

The chain couples TRBV10-3 to TRBJ1-3, with D unresolved. CDR3 size: 14 residues. The germline V gene has CDR1 ENHRY and CDR2 SYGVKD. V was cut by 4 bases and J by 0 bases, with 7 bases left in between. The CDR3 spells CAISVLSSGNTIYF. CDR3 sequence (DNA): TGTGCCATCAGTGTTCTGAGCTCTGGAAACACCATATATTTT.

This sequence joins TRBV7-8 and TRBJ1-1; 8 nucleotides match TRBD1. The J segment lost 4 bases and the V segment lost 5 bases, leaving 3 bases of the junction unmatched. Germline V CDR1 and CDR2: SGHVS, FQNEAQ. The CDR3 has 13 amino acids. The DNA of the CDR3 is TGTGCCAGCAGCCTCACAGGGGGCACTGAAGCTTTCTTT. It is translated as CASSLTGGTEAFF.

The rearrangement links TRBV10-3 to TRBJ2-3; 7 bases are shared with TRBD2. Per the germline V gene, CDR1 is ENHRY and CDR2 is SYGVKD. The CDR3 has 14 residues. Trimming removed 6 bases from V and 2 bases from J; junction bases left unmatched: 5. This chain's CDR3 is CAIRAGLDTDTQYF. In DNA, the CDR3 is TGTGCCATCAGAGCGGGACTTGACACAGATACGCAGTATTTT.

The chain uses TRBV9 and TRBJ2-7; 10 nucleotides line up with TRBD1. Germline V gene lookup returns CDR1 SGDLS and CDR2 YYNGEE. The CDR3 runs 15 residues. Trimming removed 3 bases from V and 7 bases from J; junction bases left unmatched: 10. This chain's CDR3 is CASSGTGTGVGEQYF. Written as DNA, the CDR3 is TGTGCCAGCAGCGGGACCGGGACAGGGGTTGGTGAGCAGTACTTC.

The rearrangement links TRBV14 to TRBJ2-5, with D uncertain. V shed 1 base and J shed 0 bases, with 12 bases lying between them. The CDR3 spans 16 residues. Germline CDR1 reads SGHDN; CDR2 reads FVKESK. CDR3 residues: CASSQVAWWDQETQYF. The CDR3 DNA follows: TGTGCCAGCAGCCAAGTAGCCTGGTGGGACCAAGAGACCCAGTACTTC.

V and J are TRBV29-1 and TRBJ2-1, with 7 bases lining up with TRBD2. The germline CDR1 and CDR2 sequences are SQVTM and ANQGSEA. The CDR3 is made up of 12 amino acids. With 8 bases clipped from V and 8 bases from J, the junction kept 9 bases outside the gene matches. The DNA for the CDR3 is TGCAGCATTCGGACTAGTAGTGATGAGCAGTTCTTC. This sequence encodes CSIRTSSDEQFF.

A remark on this clone: A far larger clone is just one base off, so this is likely a read error. The sample contains more than one DNA sequence encoding this CDR3. CDR3 sequence (DNA): TGCGCCAGCAGCCCCGCCGCCCCAAGAAACTCTGGAAACACCATATATTTT. The encoded protein is CASSPAAPRNSGNTIYF. J is TRBJ1-3 and V is TRBV10-2; D uncertain. V was cut by 6 bases and J by 0 bases, with 18 bases left in between. Germline CDR1 is WSHSY and CDR2 is SAAADI. The CDR3 loop spans 17 amino acids.

The chain carries TRBV2 and TRBJ2-1; D is possibly TRBD1 or TRBD2 (7 bases each). This CDR3 comprises 16 residues. CDR1 SNHLY and CDR2 FYNNEI come from the germline V gene. With 8 bases removed from V and 3 bases from J, the gap between germline ends came to 20 bases. CDR3 nucleotide sequence: TGTGCCAGCGCCCCCCCAGGGGGAGGGGGCTACAATGAGCAGTTCTTC. Its protein is CASAPPGGGGYNEQFF.

Concerning this clone: A read error is likely here: a far larger clone is one base away. The chain is built from TRBV6-1 and TRBJ2-7, with D tentatively TRBD1 (6 bases). Per germline, CDR1 MNHNS and CDR2 SASEGT. V lost 2 bases to trimming and J lost 4 bases, with 15 bases between them. This CDR3 has 15 residues. The chain's CDR3 is CASSELAGVPYEQYF. CDR3 nucleotides: TGTGCCAGCAGTGAACTGGCAGGGGTACCTTACGAGCAGTACTTC.

The gene calls are TRBV10-1 and TRBJ2-7, with D possibly being TRBD2 (6 bases). Per germline, CDR1 WNHNN and CDR2 SYGVQD (reference sequence). This CDR3 comprises 14 residues. V dropped 7 bases and J dropped 0 bases, with 13 bases sitting between them. DNA for the CDR3: TGCGCCAGCACTCAACGGGGGAGCTCCTACGAGCAGTACTTC. Translated, it gives CASTQRGSSYEQYF.

This clone was seen once. The V and J genes are TRBV5-1 and TRBJ2-7; 7 nucleotides line up with TRBD2. Unmatched junction bases numbered 13, after V lost 0 bases and J lost 7 bases. The CDR3 consists of 16 residues. Germline CDR1 and CDR2: SGHRS and YFSETQ. CDR3 amino acids: CASSLGVSGTTREQYF. The CDR3 DNA reads as TGCGCCAGCAGCTTGGGCGTAAGCGGGACCACGAGGGAGCAGTACTTC.

The genes are TRBV2 and TRBJ2-5; 7 bases are a match to TRBD1. CDR3 length equals 15 residues. Germline CDR1 is SNHLY and CDR2 is FYNNEI. Trimming at V came to 3 bases and at J to 3 bases, leaving 7 bases not matched to a gene. The CDR3 loop is CASSEFRGQKETQYF. The CDR3 region has the DNA TGTGCCAGCAGTGAGTTCCGGGGACAGAAAGAGACCCAGTACTTC.

This clone was counted between two and nine times. This same CDR3 is encoded by further DNA sequences in the sample. The V gene is TRBV5-1, the J gene TRBJ2-5; D not certain. V was pared by 4 bases and J by 1 base, with 11 bases between. The CDR3 covers 14 residues. The germline CDR1 and CDR2 sequences are SGHRS and YFSETQ. Here the CDR3 reads CASSPGSTQETQYF. CDR3 sequence (DNA): TGCGCCAGCAGCCCCGGAAGTACCCAAGAGACCCAGTACTTC.

This clone was picked up many times. The chain recombines TRBV6-6 with TRBJ2-3; D gene ambiguous. V was pared by 4 bases and J by 2 bases, with 4 bases between. Germline CDR1 is MNHNY and CDR2 is SVGAGI (reference sequence). This CDR3 is 12 amino acids long. CDR3 residues: CASSLYTDTQYF. The DNA for the CDR3 is TGTGCCAGCAGTTTATACACAGATACGCAGTATTTT.

V is TRBV10-3 and J is TRBJ1-1; TRBD1 matches 7 bases. Germline V gene sequence: CDR1 ENHRY, CDR2 SYGVKD. The J segment lost 4 bases and the V segment lost 6 bases, leaving 14 bases of the junction unmatched. The CDR3 is made up of 16 amino acids. DNA of the CDR3: TGTGCCATCAGCGCTACCAGGCTGACAGGGACCACTGAAGCTTTCTTT. Amino acids: CAISATRLTGTTEAFF.

The chain links TRBV18 to TRBJ1-4; D call uncertain. Germline V gene sequence: CDR1 KGHSH, CDR2 LQKENI. The CDR3 has 16 amino acids. The V end was cut by 0 bases, the J end by 3 bases, with 11 bases between. The CDR3 DNA follows: TGTGCCAGCTCACCACCGACGGATGGTTCTAATGAAAAACTGTTTTTT. Translating gives CASSPPTDGSNEKLFF.

This chain uses TRBV27 with TRBJ1-1; D unresolved. V lost 1 base and J 7 bases, leaving 10 bases between the germline ends. The CDR3 has 13 amino acids. Germline V CDR1 and CDR2: MNHEY, SMNVEV (reference sequence). The CDR3 loop reads CASSLYWEGEAFF. The CDR3 nucleotides are TGTGCCAGCAGTTTATATTGGGAGGGTGAAGCTTTCTTT.

J is TRBJ2-3 and V is TRBV2; the D is unclear. This CDR3 has 11 residues. V lost 4 bases and J lost 5, with 4 bases in between. Germline V gives CDR1 SNHLY, CDR2 FYNNEI. The CDR3 sequence: CASSAVDTQYF. CDR3 DNA: TGTGCCAGCAGTGCTGTAGATACGCAGTATTTT.